The next 17 T cell receptor beta chains were all read from a single sample in a study of early T cells in non-severe SARS-CoV-2 infection. MiXCR, run by TCRdb on the 5' RACE reads, gives a single entry per CDR3 protein. The profile shows 60,000 to 75,000 distinct CDR3 sequences, about 12% of them singletons. Material: whole blood. The receptors were sampled from an adult who was a healthcare worker with PCR-confirmed SARS-CoV-2 infection or an uninfected control (not recorded which).

This rearrangement joins TRBV7-2 to TRBJ2-3, with D maybe TRBD2 (5 bases). Germline V CDR1 and CDR2: SGHTA, FQGNSA. This CDR3 has 14 residues. V was shortened by 3 bases and J by 1 base, with 8 bases between the two germline ends. CDR3 amino acids: CASSFWRGTDTQYF. CDR3 nucleotide sequence: TGTGCCAGCAGCTTTTGGCGGGGCACAGATACGCAGTATTTT.

There are a few counts of this clonotype. The genes are TRBV24-1 and TRBJ2-1; 9 nucleotides align to TRBD2. This CDR3 has 15 residues. Losses at the gene ends were 3 bases for V and 3 bases for J; bases not matched to a gene: 2. CDR1 KGHDR and CDR2 SFDVKD come from the germline V gene. For the CDR3, the DNA is TGTGCCACCAGTGATGGACTAGCGAGCTACAATGAGCAGTTCTTC. It codes for CATSDGLASYNEQFF.

V gene TRBV6-6 combines with J gene TRBJ2-5; D uncertain. V was shortened by 0 bases and J by 2 bases, with 4 bases between the two germline ends. CDR1 and CDR2 (germline): MNHNY, SVGAGI (reference sequence). The CDR3 spans 13 residues. CDR3 DNA sequence: TGTGCCAGCAGTTACTCGCGGCAAGAGACCCAGTACTTC. Translation gives CASSYSRQETQYF.

This clonotype was found a few times. This chain links TRBV29-1 with TRBJ2-1, with 8 positions matching TRBD1. This CDR3 contains 15 residues. J gave up 8 bases and V 6 bases, and 15 bases lay outside the gene matches. Per the germline V gene, CDR1 is SQVTM and CDR2 is ANQGSEA. CDR3 sequence: CSVPPGQAMSDEQFF. DNA for the CDR3: TGCAGCGTCCCCCCGGGACAGGCTATGAGTGATGAGCAGTTCTTC.

There are many counts of this clonotype. In DNA, the CDR3 is TGTGCCAGTAGTATGTCCCCTTCTACTAATGAAAAACTGTTTTTT. Protein: CASSMSPSTNEKLFF. V and J are TRBV19 and TRBJ1-4; unclear D gene. There are 15 residues in the CDR3. Per germline, CDR1 LNHDA and CDR2 SQIVND (reference sequence). V lost 3 bases and J lost 2, with 10 bases in between.

At least ten counts were recorded for this clonotype. The chain carries TRBV4-1 and TRBJ2-7, with D maybe TRBD1 (5 bases). Deletions cut 4 bases from V and 2 bases from J, with 9 bases between. Germline V gene data show CDR1 as MGHRA and CDR2 as YSYEKL. CDR3 length equals 13 residues. CDR3 sequence reads: CASSLGRAYEQYF. The CDR3 region has the DNA TGCGCCAGCAGCCTGGGCAGGGCCTACGAGCAGTACTTC.

This clonotype came up a few times. The gene calls are TRBV11-2 and TRBJ2-3; D possibly corresponds to TRBD2 (5 bases). The germline V and J ends were trimmed by 3 bases and 2 bases, with 12 bases remaining between them. Germline V lookup: CDR1 SGHAT, CDR2 FQNNGV. The CDR3 is 15 amino acids. The CDR3 DNA reads TGTGCCAGCAGCTTTTCGGCGGGTGACACAGATACGCAGTATTTT. Protein: CASSFSAGDTDTQYF.

This clonotype was picked up a small number of times. The rearrangement joins TRBV6-6 to TRBJ1-2; perhaps TRBD1 as D (6 bases). CDR1 MNHNY and CDR2 SVGAGI come from the germline V gene (reference sequence). V was clipped by 5 bases and J by 5 bases, with 15 bases between them. The CDR3 is 14 residues long. CDR3 nucleotide sequence: TGTGCCAGCAGTAGGACGGGGGGCAAGTATGGCTACACCTTC. This gives the protein CASSRTGGKYGYTF.

This chain connects TRBV9 to TRBJ2-3; 10 bases align to TRBD2. V shed 0 bases and J 6 bases; nucleotides not matched to a gene: 4. Germline loops: CDR1 SGDLS, CDR2 YYNGEE. The CDR3 has 15 amino acids. CDR3 in amino acids: CASSVGSSGSDTQYF. CDR3 in DNA: TGTGCCAGCAGCGTAGGTTCTAGCGGGAGCGATACGCAGTATTTT.

The chain links TRBV7-8 to TRBJ1-1; possible D gene TRBD1, 5 bases. This CDR3 has 14 amino acids. Germline CDR1 SGHVS, CDR2 FQNEAQ. Deletions cut 3 bases from V and 3 bases from J, with 11 bases between. The CDR3 bases are TGTGCCAGCAGCTTTCAGACAGCCTACACTGAAGCTTTCTTT. Translating it yields CASSFQTAYTEAFF. Filled out from reference TRBV7-8 and TRBJ1-1, the complete variable domain reads GAGVSQSPRYKVAKRGQDVALRCDPISGHVSLFWYQQALGQGPEFLTYFQNEAQLDKSGLPSDRFFAERPEGSVSTLKIQRTQQEDSAVYLCASSFQTAYTEAFFGQGTRLTVV.

This clonotype appeared a few times. The chain is built from TRBV11-1 and TRBJ2-5; possible D gene TRBD2, 6 bases. The CDR3 loop spans 14 amino acids. Germline-derived CDR1 and CDR2 are SGHAT and FQDESV (reference sequence). V dropped 4 bases and J dropped 5 bases, with 14 bases sitting between them. CDR3 amino acids: CASSYGRGWETQYF. The CDR3 DNA follows: TGTGCCAGCAGCTACGGCCGGGGGTGGGAGACCCAGTACTTC.

This clonotype was seen a few times. This chain uses TRBV20-1 with TRBJ2-7, with 9 bases fitting TRBD2. The J segment lost 4 bases and the V segment lost 3 bases, leaving 10 bases of the junction unmatched. CDR3 size: 15 residues. CDR1 and CDR2 from the germline V gene are DFQATT and SNEGSKA (reference sequence). The CDR3 loop is CSASLSAGGEYEQYF. As DNA, the CDR3 is TGCAGTGCTAGTTTGTCAGCGGGGGGTGAATACGAGCAGTACTTC.

This clonotype was seen many times. The chain has TRBV7-3 and TRBJ2-1, with TRBD2 matching 7 bases. The CDR3 runs to 14 residues. CDR1 SGHTA and CDR2 FQGTGA come from the germline V gene. The ends lost 4 bases at V and 5 bases at J; junction bases unmatched: 5. CDR3 DNA: TGTGCCAGCAGCTATTCAGGGACTAACAATGAGCAGTTCTTC. This encodes CASSYSGTNNEQFF. Variable domain in full (rest from reference TRBV7-3 and TRBJ2-1): GAGVSQTPSNKVTEKGKYVELRCDPISGHTALYWYRQSLGQGPEFLIYFQGTGAADDSGLPNDRFFAVRPEGSVSTLKIQRTERGDSAVYLCASSYSGTNNEQFFGPGTRLTVL.

Many counts were recorded for this clonotype. The chain combines TRBV29-1 with TRBJ1-3; 9 nucleotides align to TRBD1. There are 15 residues in the CDR3. The J segment lost 4 bases and the V segment lost 5 bases, leaving 9 bases of the junction unmatched. CDR1 SQVTM and CDR2 ANQGSEA come from the germline V gene. CDR3 in DNA: TGCAGCGTTACAACAGGGGGCCGATTGGGAAACACCATATATTTT. It yields the protein CSVTTGGRLGNTIYF.

On this clonotype itself: This may be a read error, as it is one base from a much larger clone. The genes are TRBV29-1 and TRBJ2-7, with TRBD1 identical over 8 bases. Germline values: CDR1 SQVTM, CDR2 ANQGSEA. This CDR3 has 12 residues. CDR3 loop: CSVATGGLEQCF. The CDR3 DNA reads TGCAGCGTTGCAACAGGGGGTCTCGAGCAGTGCTTC.

This clonotype was recorded many times. The chain combines TRBV5-1 with TRBJ2-2; perhaps D is TRBD1 or TRBD2 (5 bases each). CDR1 is SGHRS, CDR2 YFSETQ, per germline. Trimming stripped 0 bases from V and 5 bases from J, with 14 bases between. The CDR3 is 16 residues long. Here the CDR3 reads CASSLDRDALTGELFF. DNA of the CDR3: TGCGCCAGCAGCTTGGATAGGGACGCGCTTACCGGGGAGCTGTTTTTT.

The V call is TRBV20-1, the J call TRBJ2-6; 8 bases line up with TRBD1. This CDR3 region has 17 residues. The V gene end was trimmed by 5 bases and the J gene end by 0 bases; junction bases not matched to a gene: 9. Germline V gene lookup returns CDR1 DFQATT and CDR2 SNEGSKA (reference sequence). DNA of the CDR3: TGCAGTGCTCCTACTCGGACAGGGCTCTCTGGGGCCAACGTCCTGACTTTC. Encoded protein: CSAPTRTGLSGANVLTF.